This note documents a single TCR beta chain sequence. Clones were read by immunoSEQ multiplex PCR, and TCRdb kept only the in-frame ones, dropping some. This table holds almost 400,000 clones, about nine tenths found once. Cohort 3 donors were reported recovered after two negative PCRs, clearance, or symptom resolution. These data belong to a study of blood T cell repertoires in COVID-19. In the study overall: Both acute and convalescent COVID-19 samples were obtained from the United States, Italy and Spain. PBMCs, B-cell-depleted T cells, or T cells were the source of the cDNA or gDNA that made up the material.

Specimen: PBMCs or T cells enriched from blood (not recorded which). This receptor was taken from a woman in her 30s who had recovered from COVID-19.

CDR3 protein: CASSSGTYEQYF. CDR3 bases: TGTGCCAGCAGTTCCGGGACTTACGAGCAGTACTTC. The chain has TRBV12-3 or TRBV12-4 and TRBJ2-7; D may be TRBD2 (6 bases). The CDR3 contains 12 residues. Trimming removed 4 bases at V and 4 bases at J, with 8 bases between.